The clone carrying this T cell receptor beta chain has a count of ten or more. Its antigen is as yet unknown. Nobody among the patients had been given any treatment before thyroid surgery. This record belongs to a study of metastatic and nonmetastatic thyroid tumors. Study at large: Peripheral blood and tumor or nodule samples from malignant and benign thyroid patients were compared. Overall study findings and caveats: Across blood and tumor, TCR beta diversity in malignant thyroid tumors was reportedly significantly higher than in benign nodules.

The V gene's germline CDR1 is MNHEY and CDR2 SVGEGT. CDR3 size: 15 residues. Trimming removed 6 bases from V and 2 bases from J; junction bases left unmatched: 8. TCRdb re-clonotyped the PCR reads via MiXCR. The data contain over 30,000 clones, about 19% of them singletons. Material for sequencing was tumor tissue. V usage is TRBV6-2 or TRBV6-3 and J usage is TRBJ1-2; 8 positions agree with TRBD1. This TCR was recovered from a female donor with papillary thyroid cancer or a benign thyroid nodule (not recorded which). Some clones in this sample may be carry-over from other donors' samples. The CDR3 is CASSKARQGNYGYTF. In nucleotides, the CDR3 is TGTGCCAGCAGCAAGGCTCGACAGGGGAACTATGGCTACACCTTC.